These 27 T cell receptor beta chains were sequenced from one sample in a study of cytomegalovirus exposure and HLA in healthy donors. Use of 60 Vbeta and 13 Jbeta primers characterized the PCR. TCRdb keeps only in-frame clones here, not all; method: immunoSEQ multiplex PCR. The sample gives 50,000 to 60,000 clones, over 60% of which show up once; 2.5% to 3% is in the top ten. Sequences were obtained from PBMCs. These receptors came from a woman between 40 and 50 years old in good health and CMV-seropositive.

The V call is TRBV30, the J call TRBJ2-3; D not certain. The CDR3 is 12 amino acids. The germline CDR1 and CDR2 sequences are GTSNPN and SVGIG (reference sequence). Trimming pared 0 bases from V and 4 bases from J, leaving 5 bases between. In DNA, the CDR3 is TGTGCCTGGAGTGTTGGAGCAGATACGCAGTATTTT. Translating it yields CAWSVGADTQYF.

This clone was counted once. The gene calls are TRBV29-1 and TRBJ2-2, with D perhaps matching TRBD1 (6 bases). The V end was cut by 7 bases, the J end by 4 bases, with 16 bases between. In germline, CDR1 is SQVTM, CDR2 ANQGSEA. CDR3 length: 14 amino acids. DNA for the CDR3: TGCAGCGCTAGCTTGGGACAAGCCACCGGGGAGCTGTTTTTT. It translates to CSASLGQATGELFF.

Concerning this clone itself: Other DNA sequences in the same sample also yield this CDR3. The chain couples TRBV9 to TRBJ2-5; unclear D gene. CDR1 is SGDLS and CDR2 is YYNGEE in the germline V gene. CDR3 length: 13 residues. V shed 0 bases and J shed 3 bases, with 6 bases lying between them. CDR3 sequence (DNA): TGTGCCAGCAGCGTAGCCCGGGAAGAGACCCAGTACTTC. Its protein is CASSVAREETQYF. The full variable domain, its missing parts supplied by reference TRBV9 and TRBJ2-5, is DSGVTQTPKHLITATGQRVTLRCSPRSGDLSVYWYQQSLDQGLQFLIQYYNGEERAKGNILERFSAQQFPDLHSELNLSSLELGDSALYFCASSVAREETQYFGPGTRLLVL.

This clone came up once. V usage is TRBV5-4 and J usage is TRBJ2-5; 10 bases are shared with TRBD2. CDR3 length: 15 residues. J was trimmed by 4 bases and V by 0 bases; bases with no gene match: 3. Germline V lookup: CDR1 SGHNT, CDR2 YYREEE (reference sequence). The DNA of the CDR3 is TGTGCCAGCAGCTTGGCCGGACTAGCGGCAGAGACCCAGTACTTC. This gives the protein CASSLAGLAAETQYF.

The CDR3 region is CASSSLEGPNEQFF. For the CDR3, the DNA is TGTGCCAGCAGCTCCCTGGAGGGGCCCAATGAGCAGTTCTTC. The genes are TRBV5-4 and TRBJ2-1; a weak D match, TRBD2 (6 bases). Germline V gene lookup returns CDR1 SGHNT and CDR2 YYREEE (reference sequence). The CDR3 sequence is 14 residues long. The V end lost 3 bases, the J end lost 6 bases, and 13 bases lay between the germline ends.

This clone has a handful of counts. V gene TRBV28 combines with J gene TRBJ1-6; D not certain. Germline V CDR1 and CDR2: MDHEN, SYDVKM. V was clipped by 8 bases and J by 10 bases, with 24 bases between them. The CDR3 is made up of 16 amino acids. CDR3 sequence: CASRKRAQEGRSPLHF. The CDR3 bases are TGTGCCAGCCGCAAAAGGGCCCAAGAAGGGAGATCACCCCTCCACTTT.

This chain connects TRBV7-6 to TRBJ1-5, with 9 bases aligning to TRBD1. This CDR3 is 15 amino acids long. CDR1 SGHVS and CDR2 FNYEAQ come from the germline V gene. Trimming at V came to 3 bases and at J to 4 bases, leaving 4 bases not matched to a gene. The CDR3 loop reads CASSFTGTGNQPQHF. CDR3 bases: TGTGCCAGCAGCTTTACCGGGACAGGGAATCAGCCCCAGCATTTT.

The V gene is TRBV5-1, the J gene TRBJ2-1; D might be TRBD1 (6 bases). Germline CDR1 SGHRS, CDR2 YFSETQ. The CDR3 covers 14 residues. Trimming took off 0 bases at V and 7 bases at J, with 11 bases between the two ends. The CDR3 region is CASSLDRDLNEQFF. The CDR3 DNA sequence: TGCGCCAGCAGCTTGGACAGGGATCTTAATGAGCAGTTCTTC.

This chain uses TRBV6-5 with TRBJ2-1; possibly TRBD1 for D (6 bases). Trimming took 4 bases from V and 8 from J, leaving 12 bases between them. There are 13 residues in the CDR3. CDR1 is MNHEY, CDR2 SVGAGI, per germline. CDR3 residues: CASSSRGLDEQFF. The CDR3 nucleotides are TGTGCCAGCAGTTCCAGGGGTCTGGATGAGCAGTTCTTC.

The table lists this clone with a count of one. This chain joins TRBV5-1 and TRBJ2-2; D might be TRBD2 (6 bases). Germline V lookup: CDR1 SGHRS, CDR2 YFSETQ. Trimming pared 5 bases from V and 5 bases from J, leaving 10 bases between. The CDR3 loop spans 13 amino acids. CDR3 in amino acids: CASRVGGTGELFF. Here the CDR3 DNA reads TGCGCCAGCAGGGTCGGGGGAACCGGGGAGCTGTTTTTT.

This rearrangement joins TRBV6-1 to TRBJ1-1; D unresolved. Germline V gene data show CDR1 as MNHNS and CDR2 as SASEGT. V dropped 2 bases and J dropped 6 bases, with 13 bases sitting between them. CDR3 length: 14 amino acids. This CDR3 is CASSENSRMAEAFF. DNA of the CDR3: TGTGCCAGCAGTGAAAACAGTCGTATGGCTGAAGCTTTCTTT.

This rearrangement joins TRBV7-9 to TRBJ2-5, with D perhaps TRBD2 (5 bases). Germline V lookup: CDR1 SEHNR, CDR2 FQNEAQ (reference sequence). The length of the CDR3 is 15 residues. V was clipped by 1 base and J by 5 bases, with 14 bases between them. The CDR3 sequence: CASSLGSLDQETQYF. DNA for the CDR3: TGTGCCAGCAGCTTAGGATCACTAGATCAGGAGACCCAGTACTTC.

In DNA form, the CDR3 reads TGTGCCAGCAGTTCTCGCGGCGGGGTTATGAATGAGCAGTTCTTC. Residues: CASSSRGGVMNEQFF. The V call is TRBV6-5, the J call TRBJ2-1, with D perhaps TRBD2 (6 bases). V gave up 4 bases and J gave up 7 bases, with 17 bases separating them. The CDR3 runs 15 residues. Per the germline V gene, CDR1 is MNHEY and CDR2 is SVGAGI.

The V and J genes are TRBV30 and TRBJ1-6, with 7 bases fitting TRBD1. Germline V lookup: CDR1 GTSNPN, CDR2 SVGIG (reference sequence). The CDR3 runs to 15 residues. V was pared by 3 bases and J by 4 bases, with 6 bases of the junction left unmatched. The CDR3 loop reads CAWSRDSSYNSPLHF. The CDR3 DNA is TGTGCCTGGAGCAGGGACAGTTCATATAATTCACCCCTCCACTTT.

This chain joins TRBV10-3 and TRBJ2-3, with a tentative D call TRBD1 (5 bases). The V gene's germline CDR1 is ENHRY and CDR2 SYGVKD. This CDR3 region has 14 residues. With 3 bases removed from V and 2 bases from J, the gap between germline ends came to 9 bases. The CDR3 DNA sequence: TGTGCCATCAGTGAAGGGGCCCTCACAGATACGCAGTATTTT. Protein sequence: CAISEGALTDTQYF.

With regard to this clone: Other DNA sequences in this sample translate to the same CDR3. This sequence joins TRBV9 and TRBJ2-7, with D maybe TRBD2 (6 bases). Germline lookup yields CDR1 SGDLS and CDR2 YYNGEE. The V end was cut by 0 bases, the J end by 6 bases, with 10 bases between. This CDR3 contains 13 residues. CDR3 amino acids: CASSVVLGGEQYF. The CDR3 region has the DNA TGTGCCAGCAGCGTAGTGCTCGGGGGCGAGCAGTACTTC.

A remark on this clone: Distinct nucleotide sequences in the sample also encode this CDR3. The chain has TRBV10-2 and TRBJ1-1; 9 bases line up with TRBD1. J lost 5 bases, V lost 5 bases, and 6 bases had no gene match. The CDR3 runs to 14 residues. Germline V gene lookup returns CDR1 WSHSY and CDR2 SAAADI. The CDR3 loop is CASSTTGTGTEAFF. The CDR3 region has the DNA TGCGCCAGCAGTACAACCGGGACAGGGACTGAAGCTTTCTTT.

This rearrangement joins TRBV11-2 to TRBJ2-5; 8 bases line up with TRBD2. J was trimmed by 5 bases and V by 1 base; bases with no gene match: 3. Looked up from germline, CDR1 is SGHAT and CDR2 is FQNNGV. The CDR3 contains 14 residues. CDR3 protein: CASSLVRLAETQYF. The CDR3 DNA reads as TGTGCCAGCAGCTTAGTGAGACTAGCGGAGACCCAGTACTTC.

The J gene is TRBJ1-2, the V gene TRBV4-3, with TRBD1 as a possible D gene (5 bases). V shed 1 base and J shed 8 bases, with 14 bases lying between them. Germline-derived CDR1 and CDR2 are LGHNA and YSLEER. The CDR3 is 14 residues long. In nucleotides, the CDR3 is TGCGCCAGCAGCCAAGTGGGTGGGGCAGGCGGCTACACCTTC. Its translation: CASSQVGGAGGYTF.

This clone was recorded once. The rearrangement links TRBV11-2 to TRBJ1-2; TRBD1 agrees at 8 bases. CDR3 size: 15 residues. V lost 4 bases to trimming and J lost 5 bases; unmatched junction nucleotides: 9. Germline V gene data show CDR1 as SGHAT and CDR2 as FQNNGV. The chain's CDR3 is CASSSRDRPEYGYTF. The CDR3 coding sequence is TGTGCCAGCAGCTCCAGGGACAGGCCAGAGTATGGCTACACCTTC.

A few counts support this clone. CDR3 in amino acids: CASSGGQGLAGYTF. The CDR3 coding sequence is TGTGCCAGCAGTGGCGGACAGGGGCTGGCTGGCTACACCTTC. V and J are TRBV25-1 and TRBJ1-2, with TRBD1 matching 9 bases. The germline V gene has CDR1 MGHDK and CDR2 SYGVNS. The CDR3 covers 14 residues. V lost 4 bases and J lost 7; bases outside the gene matches: 7.

This sequence joins TRBV5-6 and TRBJ2-1, with no clear D. This CDR3 is 12 amino acids long. Trimming left V 2 bases short and J 7 bases short, with 7 bases between. Germline loops: CDR1 SGHDT, CDR2 YYEEEE. The CDR3 DNA sequence: TGTGCCAGCAGCTTCTCGGTGAATGAGCAGTTCTTC. Its protein is CASSFSVNEQFF.

V and J are TRBV21-1 and TRBJ1-6; TRBD1, as called in the table, went unchecked against the DNA. TRBV21-1 is listed as a pseudogene. This CDR3 is 16 amino acids long. The CDR3 loop is CASSIPQGRKNSPLHF. The CDR3 bases are TGTGCCAGCAGCATCCCCCAGGGGCGGAAAAATTCACCCCTCCACTTT.

This chain joins TRBV11-2 and TRBJ2-7; 8 nucleotides match TRBD2. CDR3 size: 14 residues. From germline, CDR1 is SGHAT and CDR2 FQNNGV. V gave up 4 bases and J gave up 7 bases; unmatched junction bases: 9. CDR3 region: CASSSQTGREEQYF. The CDR3 bases are TGTGCCAGCAGCTCACAGACCGGGAGGGAAGAGCAGTACTTC.

In its sample, this clone was seen once. The V call is TRBV10-3, the J call TRBJ1-5, with TRBD1 matching over 11 bases. Germline values: CDR1 ENHRY, CDR2 SYGVKD. The CDR3 has 13 amino acids. The ends lost 7 bases at V and 5 bases at J; junction bases unmatched: 1. The CDR3 sequence is CAIKGQGDQPQHF. DNA for the CDR3: TGTGCCATCAAGGGACAGGGGGATCAGCCCCAGCATTTT.

The chain recombines TRBV5-1 with TRBJ1-2; 9 bases are a match to TRBD1. This CDR3 is 15 amino acids long. With V trimmed by 6 bases and J by 2 bases, 8 bases remained unmatched. Germline V CDR1 and CDR2: SGHRS, YFSETQ. The DNA of the CDR3 is TGCGCCAGCACTACGACGACAGGGGGGAACTATGGCTACACCTTC. Its translation is CASTTTTGGNYGYTF.

CDR3 protein: CATYTGGGGQFF. CDR3 DNA: TGTGCCACCTACACCGGGGGCGGGGGGCAGTTCTTC. The chain joins TRBV27 to TRBJ2-1; D might be TRBD2 (7 bases). V was pared by 10 bases and J by 12 bases, with 19 bases between. Looked up from germline, CDR1 is MNHEY and CDR2 is SMNVEV (reference sequence). The CDR3 has 12 amino acids.